Sequencing of this T cell receptor (beta chain) was carried out in a study of blood T cell repertoires in COVID-19. Study-wide background: Material from acute and convalescent COVID-19 was sourced from the United States, Italy and Spain.

The length of the CDR3 is 14 residues. Germline CDR1 SNHLY, CDR2 FYNNEI. V was clipped by 6 bases and J by 5 bases, with 16 bases between them. The data were produced by immunoSEQ multiplex PCR, yet TCRdb's version contains in-frame clones alone and is incomplete. The data contain approximately 280,000 clones, 75% to 90% of them seen just once; the ten biggest clones take up about 10%. The TCR originated in a woman aged 70 to 79 with acute or convalescent COVID-19. The rearrangement links TRBV2 to TRBJ2-5; possible D gene TRBD1, 6 bases. Material for sequencing was peripheral blood. The CDR3 DNA sequence: TGTGCCAGCAGAAGACAGGTTAGGCGGGAGACCCAGTACTTC. Its protein is CASRRQVRRETQYF.